The clone carrying this T cell receptor beta chain has at least ten counts. CDR3 size: 13 residues. V was pared by 5 bases and J by 6 bases, with 5 bases of the junction left unmatched. Germline loops: CDR1 SNHLY, CDR2 FYNNEI. The data were taken from a study of T cells in Graves' hyperthyroidism and ophthalmopathy. At the level of the study: Peripheral blood draws took place at initial diagnosis, ahead of any treatment.

TCR beta CDR3 regions were amplified from RNA. First-round RT-PCR with HTBI primers amplified the TCR CDR3 region. TCRdb re-called the multiplex PCR reads with MiXCR, one entry per CDR3 protein. Of roughly 660,000 distinct CDR3 sequences in the sample, roughly 17% were seen once. Exclusion criteria comprised uncontrolled infection, other autoimmune disease, pregnancy or lactation. The V call is TRBV2, the J call TRBJ1-1; 8 bases agree with TRBD1. The source is a man aged 50 to 59 with Graves' hyperthyroidism. The sample taken for sequencing was blood. CDR3 sequence: CASSSTGEAEAFF. CDR3 DNA: TGTGCCAGCAGTTCGACAGGGGAGGCTGAAGCTTTCTTT.